This T cell receptor (beta chain) was identified during a study of CD8+ T cells in alopecia areata. Treatment given: oral pan-JAK inhibitor, 5-10 mg twice daily. Germline V gene sequence: CDR1 ENHRY, CDR2 SYGVKD. Between the trimmed V and J ends, which lost 2 bases and 11 bases, there was a span of 12 bases. This CDR3 has 12 residues. Extracted RNA was reverse transcribed, and the resulting cDNA served as sequencing template. The table came from immunoSEQ multiplex PCR; TCRdb's copy has only in-frame clones and leaves some out. The sample contains under 250,000 clones, under 75% of which appear only once.

The source was CD4+ T cells sorted from blood, collected at week 4, from a patient treated with tofacitinib. This receptor was identified in a human donor with alopecia areata. The chain links TRBV10-3 to TRBJ1-1, with D unclear. CDR3 loop: CAISEAGEPAFF. The CDR3 DNA follows: TGTGCCATCAGTGAGGCTGGGGAACCCGCTTTCTTT.